A selection of T cell receptor beta chains follows, all from one sample in a study of blood T cells in healthy people across ages. TCRdb itself ran the 5' RACE reads through MiXCR, one entry per CDR3 protein. This table has more than 550,000 distinct CDR3 sequences, about 20% appearing once. The sample was blood. These receptors came from a man between 65 and 79 years old in good health. Both conserved end residues are part of each CDR3. D genes are given only for firm matches. Clone size is stated in some rows and not others, as once, few, many or a class when expanded.

V gene	D gene	J gene	clone size	CDR3 protein	CDR3 DNA
TRBV12-3/TRBV12-4	TRBD1	TRBJ2-7	few	CASSLQQGVNEQYF	TGTGCCAGCAGCTTACAACAGGGGGTTAACGAGCAGTACTTC
TRBV5-6	NA	TRBJ2-3	few	CASSLMGLSTDTQYF	TGTGCCAGCAGCTTGATGGGATTGAGCACAGATACGCAGTATTTT
TRBV28	NA	TRBJ2-7	NA	CASATYEQYF	TGTGCCAGCGCGACCTACGAGCAGTACTTC
TRBV7-2	NA	TRBJ2-3	NA	CASSLRGPSGADTQYF	TGTGCCAGCAGCTTACGGGGCCCGTCGGGAGCAGATACGCAGTATTTT
TRBV7-2	TRBD1	TRBJ1-4	few	CASSLLGQDDEKLFF	TGTGCCAGCAGCTTATTAGGACAGGACGATGAAAAACTGTTTTTT
TRBV20-1	TRBD2	TRBJ2-4	few	CSARSGLAGNIQYF	TGCAGTGCACGATCGGGACTAGCGGGGAACATTCAGTACTTC
TRBV6-1	TRBD2	TRBJ2-2	NA	CASSEASGPRRGWNTGELFF	TGTGCCAGCAGTGAAGCAAGCGGCCCTCGGCGGGGGTGGAACACCGGGGAGCTGTTTTTT
TRBV6-5	TRBD2	TRBJ2-1	NA	CASSYSPWGGYNEQFF	TGTGCCAGCAGTTACTCTCCGTGGGGGGGATACAATGAGCAGTTCTTC
TRBV27	NA	TRBJ2-7	NA	CASWRGPTYEQYF	TGTGCCAGCTGGAGGGGTCCTACCTACGAGCAGTACTTC
TRBV4-2	NA	TRBJ1-1	NA	CASSQDKDTEAFF	TGTGCCAGCAGCCAAGATAAGGACACTGAAGCTTTCTTT
TRBV5-1	NA	TRBJ1-1	few	CASSLEPLPHTEAFF	TGCGCCAGCAGCTTGGAACCCCTCCCTCACACTGAAGCTTTCTTT
TRBV18	NA	TRBJ1-1	NA	CASSPHSNTEAFF	TGTGCCAGCTCGCCGCACAGCAACACTGAAGCTTTCTTT
TRBV20-1	TRBD1	TRBJ2-1	few	CSARLARGNEQFF	TGCAGTGCTAGACTAGCCAGGGGGAATGAGCAGTTCTTC
TRBV7-9	TRBD2	TRBJ2-5	NA	CASGREQETQYF	TGTGCCAGCGGGAGGGAACAAGAGACCCAGTACTTC
TRBV5-1	NA	TRBJ2-5	NA	CASSLFGEETQYF	TGCGCCAGCAGCTTGTTCGGTGAGGAGACCCAGTACTTC
TRBV6-5	NA	TRBJ2-1	few	CASSSSRDPRSDNEQFF	TGTGCCAGCAGTTCCAGCCGGGACCCGAGAAGTGACAATGAGCAGTTCTTC
TRBV9	TRBD1	TRBJ2-3	few	CATGTGMIDTQYF	TGTGCCACCGGGACAGGGATGATAGATACGCAGTATTTT
TRBV19	NA	TRBJ1-1	NA	CAHRAGTTGTEAFF	TGTGCCCACAGGGCCGGAACAACGGGCACTGAAGCTTTCTTT
TRBV7-8	NA	TRBJ1-2	NA	CASSLQAANYGYTF	TGTGCCAGCAGCTTACAGGCAGCTAACTATGGCTACACCTTC
TRBV6-2/TRBV6-3	NA	TRBJ2-3	few	CASSPARGQYF	TGTGCCAGCAGTCCTGCCCGCGGGCAGTATTTT
TRBV27	NA	TRBJ1-4	many	CASSPGSGPNEKLFF	TGTGCCAGCAGTCCAGGATCGGGGCCTAATGAAAAACTGTTTTTT
TRBV2	TRBD1	TRBJ2-7	few	CASSYRDRGFYSYEQYF	TGTGCCAGCAGTTATCGGGACAGGGGGTTTTACTCCTACGAGCAGTACTTC
TRBV5-1	TRBD2	TRBJ2-3	few	CASSPPSSGTTDTQYF	TGCGCCAGCAGCCCCCCAAGTAGCGGGACGACAGATACGCAGTATTTT
TRBV20-1	NA	TRBJ1-4	NA	CSTNAQGEKLFF	TGCAGTACTAACGCGCAGGGAGAAAAACTGTTTTTT
TRBV20-1	NA	TRBJ1-4	NA	CSVWTGANEKLFF	TGCAGTGTTTGGACGGGAGCTAATGAAAAACTGTTTTTT
TRBV5-1	NA	TRBJ1-2	NA	CASSFTRGSVYGYTF	TGCGCCAGCAGCTTCACGAGGGGCTCCGTCTATGGCTACACCTTC
TRBV12-3/TRBV12-4	TRBD2	TRBJ2-3	NA	CASSLMGKTSGSTDTQYF	TGTGCCAGCAGTTTAATGGGGAAAACTAGCGGAAGCACAGATACGCAGTATTTT
TRBV5-4	NA	TRBJ2-3	NA	CASSAGGADTDTQYF	TGTGCCAGCAGCGCCGGCGGGGCCGACACAGATACGCAGTATTTT
TRBV5-5	TRBD2	TRBJ2-5	NA	CASSPGTSRETQYF	TGTGCCAGCAGCCCAGGGACTAGCCGAGAGACCCAGTACTTC